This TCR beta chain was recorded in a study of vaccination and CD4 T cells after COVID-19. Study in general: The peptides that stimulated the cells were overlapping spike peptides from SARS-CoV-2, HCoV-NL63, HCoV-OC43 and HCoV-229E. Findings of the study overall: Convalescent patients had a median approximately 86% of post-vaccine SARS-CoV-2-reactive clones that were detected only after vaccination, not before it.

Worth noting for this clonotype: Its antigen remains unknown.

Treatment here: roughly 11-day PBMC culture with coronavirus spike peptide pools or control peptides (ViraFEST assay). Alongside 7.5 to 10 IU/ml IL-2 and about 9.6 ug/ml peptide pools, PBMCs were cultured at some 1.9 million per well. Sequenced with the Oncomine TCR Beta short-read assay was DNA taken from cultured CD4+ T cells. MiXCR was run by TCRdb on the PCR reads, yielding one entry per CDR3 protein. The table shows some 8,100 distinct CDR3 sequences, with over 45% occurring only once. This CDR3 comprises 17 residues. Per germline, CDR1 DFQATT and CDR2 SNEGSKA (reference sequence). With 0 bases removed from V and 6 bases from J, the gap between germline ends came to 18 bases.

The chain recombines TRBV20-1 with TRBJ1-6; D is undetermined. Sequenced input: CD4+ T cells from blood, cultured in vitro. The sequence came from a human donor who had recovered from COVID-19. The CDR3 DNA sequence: TGCAGTGCTAGAGATCGGACGGCCCGAATCCTTAATTCACCCCTCCACTTT. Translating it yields CSARDRTARILNSPLHF.